Listed below are T cell receptor beta chains from one sample, sequenced in a study of Graves' ophthalmopathy and Graves' hyperthyroidism. TCRdb recomputed calls from the multiplex PCR reads with MiXCR, one row per CDR3 protein. The sample gives over a million distinct CDR3 sequences, about 40% of which show up once; around 10% is in the top ten. Sequenced sample: peripheral blood or thyroid tissue (not recorded which). The receptors were gathered from an adult man with Graves' hyperthyroidism. CDR3s include the opening cysteine and the closing phenylalanine or tryptophan. The D gene is left open where the match is weak. A clone size is listed for some rows: how often the clone was seen (once, few, many), or a class if it is expanded.

d_gene: NA; j_gene: TRBJ2-5; abundance: many; v_gene: TRBV6-5; CDR3aa: CASSQTGLRQETQYF; CDR3nt: TGTGCCAGCAGTCAGACAGGTCTCCGGCAAGAGACCCAGTACTTC
d_gene: TRBD2; j_gene: TRBJ2-5; abundance: NA; v_gene: TRBV29-1; CDR3aa: CSVVRDATGGETQYF; CDR3nt: TGCAGCGTTGTTCGGGACGCAACGGGGGGAGAGACCCAGTACTTC
d_gene: TRBD2; j_gene: TRBJ2-7; abundance: NA; v_gene: TRBV7-2; CDR3aa: CASRGASGLTYEQYF; CDR3nt: TGTGCCAGCAGGGGAGCTAGCGGGCTAACCTACGAGCAGTACTTC
d_gene: TRBD1; j_gene: TRBJ2-5; abundance: many; v_gene: TRBV29-1; CDR3aa: CSVEDRTGETQYF; CDR3nt: TGCAGCGTTGAGGACAGGACGGGAGAGACCCAGTACTTC
d_gene: TRBD2; j_gene: TRBJ2-7; abundance: NA; v_gene: TRBV7-2; CDR3aa: CASSPGLAGVTAEQYF; CDR3nt: TGTGCCAGCAGCCCGGGACTAGCGGGAGTCACGGCCGAGCAGTACTTC
d_gene: TRBD1; j_gene: TRBJ2-7; abundance: NA; v_gene: TRBV2; CDR3aa: CASSPLGTGGREQYF; CDR3nt: TGTGCCAGCAGCCCTCTGGGGACAGGGGGTAGAGAGCAGTACTTC
d_gene: NA; j_gene: TRBJ1-5; abundance: many; v_gene: TRBV12-3/TRBV12-4; CDR3aa: CASSPGLKKHF; CDR3nt: TGTGCCAGCAGTCCAGGGTTGAAAAAGCATTTT
d_gene: NA; j_gene: TRBJ2-7; abundance: NA; v_gene: TRBV30; CDR3aa: CAWRGIGTLGNEQYF; CDR3nt: TGTGCCTGGAGGGGGATTGGGACATTGGGAAACGAGCAGTACTTC
d_gene: TRBD1; j_gene: TRBJ2-7; abundance: many; v_gene: TRBV4-3; CDR3aa: CASSQGQGKVDEQYF; CDR3nt: TGCGCCAGCAGCCAAGGACAGGGGAAAGTGGACGAGCAGTACTTC
d_gene: NA; j_gene: TRBJ2-6; abundance: NA; v_gene: TRBV29-1; CDR3aa: CSVEGRANVLAF; CDR3nt: TGCAGCGTTGAGGGTAGGGCCAACGTCCTGGCTTTC
d_gene: NA; j_gene: TRBJ1-2; abundance: NA; v_gene: TRBV20-1; CDR3aa: CSASKGGYGYTF; CDR3nt: TGCAGTGCTAGTAAGGGGGGCTATGGCTACACCTTC
d_gene: NA; j_gene: TRBJ1-5; abundance: many; v_gene: TRBV6-5; CDR3aa: CASSYGAGNQPQHF; CDR3nt: TGTGCCAGCAGTTACGGGGCGGGTAATCAGCCCCAGCATTTT
d_gene: NA; j_gene: TRBJ1-1; abundance: many; v_gene: TRBV7-9; CDR3aa: CASSALHIFRGRGNTEAFF; CDR3nt: TGTGCCAGCAGCGCGCTGCACATATTCAGGGGTCGGGGGAACACTGAAGCTTTCTTT
d_gene: TRBD1; j_gene: TRBJ1-4; abundance: many; v_gene: TRBV2; CDR3aa: CASSESIGQGKKKLFF; CDR3nt: TGTGCCAGCAGTGAGTCTATTGGACAGGGCAAAAAAAAACTGTTTTTT
d_gene: NA; j_gene: TRBJ1-6; abundance: once; v_gene: TRBV9; CDR3aa: CASSPRQGPGNSPLHF; CDR3nt: TGTGCCAGCAGCCCGAGGCAGGGACCGGGGAATTCACCCCTCCACTTT
d_gene: NA; j_gene: TRBJ1-1; abundance: NA; v_gene: TRBV12-3/TRBV12-4; CDR3aa: CASSPHHQNASGQMNTEAFF; CDR3nt: TGTGCCAGCAGTCCCCATCACCAAAATGCTAGTGGACAGATGAACACTGAAGCTTTCTTT
d_gene: NA; j_gene: TRBJ1-5; abundance: many; v_gene: TRBV20-1; CDR3aa: CSARDLYSNQPQHF; CDR3nt: TGCAGCGCTAGAGACTTATATAGCAATCAGCCCCAGCATTTT
d_gene: TRBD2; j_gene: TRBJ2-5; abundance: few; v_gene: TRBV3-1; CDR3aa: CASSQVAGVDETQYF; CDR3nt: TGTGCCAGCAGCCAAGTAGCGGGAGTGGATGAGACCCAGTACTTC
d_gene: NA; j_gene: TRBJ1-2; abundance: few; v_gene: TRBV15; CDR3aa: CATSRDGGHFDGYTF; CDR3nt: TGTGCCACCAGCAGAGATGGGGGACACTTTGATGGCTACACCTTC
d_gene: NA; j_gene: TRBJ1-5; abundance: many; v_gene: TRBV9; CDR3aa: CASNQGAHEPQHF; CDR3nt: TGTGCCAGCAACCAGGGCGCTCATGAGCCCCAGCATTTT
d_gene: TRBD1; j_gene: TRBJ1-5; abundance: NA; v_gene: TRBV15; CDR3aa: CATSNTRTGIQPQHF; CDR3nt: TGTGCCACCAGCAACACCCGGACAGGGATTCAGCCCCAGCATTTT